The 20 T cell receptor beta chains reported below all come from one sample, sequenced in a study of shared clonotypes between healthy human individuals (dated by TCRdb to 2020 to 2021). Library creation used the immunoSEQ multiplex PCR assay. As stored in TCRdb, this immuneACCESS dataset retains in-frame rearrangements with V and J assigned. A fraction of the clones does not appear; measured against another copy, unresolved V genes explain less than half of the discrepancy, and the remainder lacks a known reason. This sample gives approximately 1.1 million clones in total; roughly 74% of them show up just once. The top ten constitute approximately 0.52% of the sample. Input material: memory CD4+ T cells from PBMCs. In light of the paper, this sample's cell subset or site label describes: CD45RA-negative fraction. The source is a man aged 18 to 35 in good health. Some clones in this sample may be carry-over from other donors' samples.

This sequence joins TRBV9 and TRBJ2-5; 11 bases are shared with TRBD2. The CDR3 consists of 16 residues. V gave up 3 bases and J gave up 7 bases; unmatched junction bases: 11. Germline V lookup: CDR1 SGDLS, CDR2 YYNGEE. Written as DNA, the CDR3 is TGTGCCAGCAGCGGCCTCTCCACTAGCGGGAGTGGGACCCAGTACTTC. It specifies CASSGLSTSGSGTQYF.

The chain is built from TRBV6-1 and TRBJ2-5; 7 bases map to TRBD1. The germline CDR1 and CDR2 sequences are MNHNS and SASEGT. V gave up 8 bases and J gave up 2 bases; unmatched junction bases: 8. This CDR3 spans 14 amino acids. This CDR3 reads CASGETGWQETQYF. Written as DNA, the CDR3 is TGTGCCAGCGGCGAGACAGGGTGGCAAGAGACCCAGTACTTC.

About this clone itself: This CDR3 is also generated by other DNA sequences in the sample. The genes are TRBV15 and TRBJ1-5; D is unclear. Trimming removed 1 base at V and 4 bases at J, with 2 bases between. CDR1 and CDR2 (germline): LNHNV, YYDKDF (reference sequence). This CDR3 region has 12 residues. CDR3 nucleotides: TGTGCCACCAGCAGAGGTAATCAGCCCCAGCATTTT. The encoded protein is CATSRGNQPQHF.

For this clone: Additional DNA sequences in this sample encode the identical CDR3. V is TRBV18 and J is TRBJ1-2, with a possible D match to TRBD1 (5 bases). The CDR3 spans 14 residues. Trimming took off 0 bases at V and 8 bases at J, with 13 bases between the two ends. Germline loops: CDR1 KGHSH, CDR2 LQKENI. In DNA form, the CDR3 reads TGTGCCAGCTCACCACCGCAGGGCGGCTACGGCTACACCTTC. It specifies CASSPPQGGYGYTF.

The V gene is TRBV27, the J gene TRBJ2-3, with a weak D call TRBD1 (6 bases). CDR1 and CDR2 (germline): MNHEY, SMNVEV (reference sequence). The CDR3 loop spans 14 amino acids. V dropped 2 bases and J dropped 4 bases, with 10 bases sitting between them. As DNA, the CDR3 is TGTGCCAGCAGTTTACGGGACACCTCAGATACGCAGTATTTT. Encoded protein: CASSLRDTSDTQYF.

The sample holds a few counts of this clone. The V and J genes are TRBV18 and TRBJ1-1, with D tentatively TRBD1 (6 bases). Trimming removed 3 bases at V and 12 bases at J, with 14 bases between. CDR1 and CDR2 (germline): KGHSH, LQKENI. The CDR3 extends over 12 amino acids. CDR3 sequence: CASSPWNRESFF. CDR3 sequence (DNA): TGTGCCAGCTCACCTTGGAACAGGGAATCTTTCTTT.

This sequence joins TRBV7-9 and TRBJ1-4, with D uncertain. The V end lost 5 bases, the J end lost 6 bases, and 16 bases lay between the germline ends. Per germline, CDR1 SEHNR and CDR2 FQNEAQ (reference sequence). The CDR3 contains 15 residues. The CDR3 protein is CASSQHLPGDEKLFF. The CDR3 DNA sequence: TGTGCCAGCAGCCAGCACCTACCCGGGGATGAAAAACTGTTTTTT.

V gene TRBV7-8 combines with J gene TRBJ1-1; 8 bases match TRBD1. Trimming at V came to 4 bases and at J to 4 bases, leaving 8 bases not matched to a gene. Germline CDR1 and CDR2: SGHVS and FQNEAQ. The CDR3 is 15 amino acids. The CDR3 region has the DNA TGTGCCAGCAGCTCCTACCAGGGGGCCGGCACTGAAGCTTTCTTT. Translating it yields CASSSYQGAGTEAFF.

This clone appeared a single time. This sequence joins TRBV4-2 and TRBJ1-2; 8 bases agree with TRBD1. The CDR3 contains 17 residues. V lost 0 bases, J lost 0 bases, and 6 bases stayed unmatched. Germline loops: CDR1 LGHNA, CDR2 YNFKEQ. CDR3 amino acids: CASSQDRQGTSNYGYTF. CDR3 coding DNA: TGTGCCAGCAGCCAAGATCGACAGGGGACTTCTAACTATGGCTACACCTTC.

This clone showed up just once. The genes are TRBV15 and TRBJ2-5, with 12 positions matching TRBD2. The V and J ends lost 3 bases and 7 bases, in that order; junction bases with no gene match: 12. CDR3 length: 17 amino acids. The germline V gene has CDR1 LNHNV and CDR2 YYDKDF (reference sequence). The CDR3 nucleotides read TGTGCCACCAGCAGTAAGACTAGCGGGAGCCGAAGGGGGACCCAGTACTTC. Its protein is CATSSKTSGSRRGTQYF. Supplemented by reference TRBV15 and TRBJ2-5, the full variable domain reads DAMVIQNPRYQVTQFGKPVTLSCSQTLNHNVMYWYQQKSSQAPKLLFHYYDKDFNNEADTPDNFQSRRPNTSFCFLDIRSPGLGDTAMYLCATSSKTSGSRRGTQYFGPGTRLLVL.

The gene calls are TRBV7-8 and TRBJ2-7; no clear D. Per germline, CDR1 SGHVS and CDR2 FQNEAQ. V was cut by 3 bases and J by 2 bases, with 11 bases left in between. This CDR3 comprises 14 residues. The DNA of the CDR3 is TGTGCCAGCAGCTTGGCGTATAGAGCCTACGAGCAGTACTTC. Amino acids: CASSLAYRAYEQYF.

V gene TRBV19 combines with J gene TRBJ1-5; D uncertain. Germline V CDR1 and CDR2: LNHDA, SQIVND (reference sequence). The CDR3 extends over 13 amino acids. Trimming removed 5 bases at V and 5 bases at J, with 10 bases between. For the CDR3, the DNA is TGTGCCAGTAGTGTCCTAGATGATCAGCCCCAGCATTTT. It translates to CASSVLDDQPQHF. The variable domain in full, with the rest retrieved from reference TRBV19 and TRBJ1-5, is DGGITQSPKYLFRKEGQNVTLSCEQNLNHDAMYWYRQDPGQGLRLIYYSQIVNDFQKGDIAEGYSVSREKKESFPLTVTSAQKNPTAFYLCASSVLDDQPQHFGDGTRLSIL.

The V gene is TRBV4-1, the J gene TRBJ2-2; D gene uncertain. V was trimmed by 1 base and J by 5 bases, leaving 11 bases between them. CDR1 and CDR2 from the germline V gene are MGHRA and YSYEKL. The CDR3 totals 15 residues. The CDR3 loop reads CASSQAGAVTGELFF. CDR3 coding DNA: TGCGCCAGCAGCCAAGCCGGCGCAGTAACCGGGGAGCTGTTTTTT.

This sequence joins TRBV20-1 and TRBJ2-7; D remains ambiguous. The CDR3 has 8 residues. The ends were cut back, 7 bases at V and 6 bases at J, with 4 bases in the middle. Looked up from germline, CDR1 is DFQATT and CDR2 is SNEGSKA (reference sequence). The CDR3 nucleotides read TGCAGTGACGGCGAGCAGTACTTC. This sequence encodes CSDGEQYF.

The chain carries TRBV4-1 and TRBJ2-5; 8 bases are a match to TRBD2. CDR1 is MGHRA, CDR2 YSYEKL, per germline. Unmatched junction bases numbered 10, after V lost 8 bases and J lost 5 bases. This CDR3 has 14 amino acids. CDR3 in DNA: TGCGCCAGCCAGCGCCGGGAGGGGAGGGAGACCCAGTACTTC. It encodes CASQRREGRETQYF.

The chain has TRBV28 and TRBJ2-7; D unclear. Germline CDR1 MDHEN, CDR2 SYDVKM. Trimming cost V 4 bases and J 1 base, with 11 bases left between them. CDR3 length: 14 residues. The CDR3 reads CASSSGMRSYEQYF. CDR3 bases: TGTGCCAGCAGTTCCGGAATGCGGTCCTACGAGCAGTACTTC.

CDR3 sequence (DNA): TGTGCCTGGAGTCCCCCGGGCGGGGAGCTGTTTTTT. Its translation is CAWSPPGGELFF. The chain recombines TRBV30 with TRBJ2-2; the D is unclear. Germline V gene lookup returns CDR1 GTSNPN and CDR2 SVGIG (reference sequence). The CDR3 extends over 12 amino acids. V was shortened by 2 bases and J by 7 bases, with 8 bases between the two germline ends.

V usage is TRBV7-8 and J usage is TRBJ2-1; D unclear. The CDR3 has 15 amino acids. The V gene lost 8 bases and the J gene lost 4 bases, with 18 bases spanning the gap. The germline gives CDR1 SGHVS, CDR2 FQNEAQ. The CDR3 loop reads CASGLGAKRYNEQFF. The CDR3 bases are TGTGCCAGCGGGTTGGGCGCTAAACGTTACAATGAGCAGTTCTTC.

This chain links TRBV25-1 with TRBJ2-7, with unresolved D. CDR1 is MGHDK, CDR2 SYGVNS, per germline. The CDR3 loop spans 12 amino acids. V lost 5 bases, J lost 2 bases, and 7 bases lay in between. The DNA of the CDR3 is TGTGCCAGCAGTCACAACGCCTACGAGCAGTACTTC. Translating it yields CASSHNAYEQYF.

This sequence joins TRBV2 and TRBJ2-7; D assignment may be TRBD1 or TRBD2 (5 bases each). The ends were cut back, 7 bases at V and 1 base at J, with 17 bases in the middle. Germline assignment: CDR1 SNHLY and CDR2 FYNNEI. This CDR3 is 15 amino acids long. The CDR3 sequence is CASTPSPGQSYEQYF. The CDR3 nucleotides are TGTGCCAGCACCCCGTCACCGGGGCAGTCCTACGAGCAGTACTTC.